These 30 T cell receptor beta chains were all obtained from the same sample, sequenced in a study of shared clonotypes between healthy human individuals. Clones were sequenced by immunoSEQ multiplex PCR, and TCRdb holds only the in-frame ones, with some missing. The sample includes about 2 million clones, around 96% of them seen just once. As defined, naive CD8 cells were CD45RO-negative and positively selected for CCR7, with terminally differentiated effector memory CD45RA+ cells excluded. Sequencing was carried out using naive CD8+ T cells sorted from blood. The receptors were sampled from a man between 18 and 29 years old in good health.

The rearrangement links TRBV5-8 to TRBJ1-1; D might be TRBD1 (6 bases). This CDR3 is built from 16 residues. The germline V gene has CDR1 SGHTS and CDR2 YDEGEE. V lost 2 bases, J lost 0 bases, and 14 bases lay in between. For the CDR3, the DNA is TGTGCCAGCAGCTTTCGTCGGGGGCTACTGAACACTGAAGCTTTCTTT. As protein: CASSFRRGLLNTEAFF.

The chain has TRBV29-1 and TRBJ2-1; maybe TRBD1 (6 bases). Germline V CDR1 and CDR2: SQVTM, ANQGSEA. The CDR3 is made up of 10 amino acids. Between the trimmed V and J ends, which lost 7 bases and 9 bases, there was a span of 10 bases. This CDR3 reads CSAIGGEQFF. DNA for the CDR3: TGCAGCGCAATAGGGGGTGAGCAGTTCTTC.

The rearrangement joins TRBV15 to TRBJ2-2; no clear D gene. V lost 3 bases and J 6 bases, leaving 11 bases between the germline ends. Germline loops: CDR1 LNHNV, CDR2 YYDKDF (reference sequence). CDR3 length: 14 residues. DNA for the CDR3: TGTGCCACCAGCAGGACCATGGGTCCCGGGGAGCTGTTTTTT. Encoded protein: CATSRTMGPGELFF.

The CDR3 DNA reads TGTGCCAGCAGCCAAGATCCGACTAGCGGGGAAGACAATGAGCAGTTCTTC. Translation gives CASSQDPTSGEDNEQFF. J is TRBJ2-1 and V is TRBV4-2; 11 bases line up with TRBD2. Unmatched junction bases numbered 6, after V lost 0 bases and J lost 5 bases. The V gene's germline CDR1 is LGHNA and CDR2 YNFKEQ. The CDR3 contains 17 residues.

This chain connects TRBV6-5 to TRBJ2-7, with 7 bases lining up with TRBD1. Germline CDR1 and CDR2: MNHEY and SVGAGI. J was trimmed by 1 base and V by 4 bases; bases with no gene match: 4. The CDR3 is 14 amino acids. For the CDR3, the DNA is TGTGCCAGCAGTTTTCACAGGGGTTCCTACGAGCAGTACTTC. Protein product: CASSFHRGSYEQYF.

As for this clone: The sample holds other DNA sequences that translate to the same CDR3. The chain has TRBV7-6 and TRBJ2-3, with D maybe TRBD1 (6 bases). V gave up 4 bases and J gave up 1 base, with 9 bases separating them. The CDR3 has 14 amino acids. Germline values: CDR1 SGHVS, CDR2 FNYEAQ. CDR3 DNA: TGTGCCAGCAGCTCAAGACAGGGCACAGATACGCAGTATTTT. Encoded protein: CASSSRQGTDTQYF.

This clone was detected once. Lacking the conserved final phenylalanine or tryptophan, this CDR3 likely reflects a read error. The chain recombines TRBV7-9 with TRBJ1-1; D uncertain. V lost 7 bases and J lost 0, with 6 bases in between. Germline CDR1 is SEHNR and CDR2 is FQNEAQ (reference sequence). The CDR3 is made up of 12 amino acids. CDR3 DNA sequence: TGTGCCAGCATCGATATGAACACTGAAGCTTTCCTT. Protein product: CASIDMNTEAFL.

The J gene is TRBJ2-1, the V gene TRBV29-1; 8 nucleotides align to TRBD2. The CDR3 length is 16 residues. The germline V gene encodes CDR1 SQVTM and CDR2 ANQGSEA. J was trimmed by 0 bases and V by 7 bases; bases with no gene match: 11. The CDR3 sequence is CSANGLAGTSYNEQFF. The CDR3 bases are TGCAGCGCTAACGGGCTAGCGGGTACCTCCTACAATGAGCAGTTCTTC.

The V gene is TRBV11-2, the J gene TRBJ2-5; tentative D call: TRBD2 (6 bases). The V and J ends lost 6 bases and 5 bases respectively, with 10 bases between them. Germline CDR1 reads SGHAT; CDR2 reads FQNNGV. This CDR3 region has 12 residues. The chain's CDR3 is CASRGTGETQYF. The CDR3 DNA sequence: TGTGCCAGCAGGGGGACTGGGGAGACCCAGTACTTC. The full variable domain, in which reference TRBV11-2 and TRBJ2-5 provide the parts outside the CDR3, is EAGVAQSPRYKIIEKRQSVAFWCNPISGHATLYWYQQILGQGPKLLIQFQNNGVVDDSQLPKDRFSAERLKGVDSTLKIQPAKLEDSAVYLCASRGTGETQYFGPGTRLLVL.

The chain uses TRBV28 and TRBJ2-7; D unresolved. The germline V and J ends were trimmed by 2 bases and 5 bases, with 13 bases remaining between them. This CDR3 contains 14 residues. Germline loops: CDR1 MDHEN, CDR2 SYDVKM. CDR3 region: CASSLGQASNEQYF. CDR3 DNA: TGTGCCAGCAGTTTAGGGCAGGCAAGTAACGAGCAGTACTTC. The variable domain in full, with the rest retrieved from reference TRBV28 and TRBJ2-7, is DVKVTQSSRYLVKRTGEKVFLECVQDMDHENMFWYRQDPGLGLRLIYFSYDVKMKEKGDIPEGYSVSREKKERFSLILESASTNQTSMYLCASSLGQASNEQYFGPGTRLTVT.

The rearrangement links TRBV27 to TRBJ2-5; 10 nucleotides line up with TRBD2. The CDR3 totals 15 residues. Germline values: CDR1 MNHEY, CDR2 SMNVEV (reference sequence). Losses at the gene ends were 6 bases for V and 5 bases for J; bases not matched to a gene: 9. This chain's CDR3 is CASRALAGAVETQYF. The CDR3 nucleotides read TGTGCCAGCAGAGCTCTAGCGGGAGCGGTGGAGACCCAGTACTTC.

V and J are TRBV6-1 and TRBJ2-1; D is unclear. Trimming took off 7 bases at V and 3 bases at J, with 13 bases between the two ends. Germline V CDR1 and CDR2: MNHNS, SASEGT. The CDR3 has 14 residues. In nucleotides, the CDR3 is TGTGCCAGCACGTTCCGACACGGCTACAATGAGCAGTTCTTC. This sequence encodes CASTFRHGYNEQFF.

The chain is built from TRBV5-6 and TRBJ2-5, with D possibly matching TRBD1 (6 bases). Germline CDR1 reads SGHDT; CDR2 reads YYEEEE. The CDR3 totals 14 residues. The V end was cut by 6 bases, the J end by 6 bases, with 18 bases between. The CDR3, as DNA: TGTGCCAGCACCGTTGGACAGTTCGCAAAGACCCAGTACTTC. Protein sequence: CASTVGQFAKTQYF.

This clone is a singleton in its sample. The J gene is TRBJ2-7, the V gene TRBV4-1; TRBD1 is a possible D gene (5 bases). CDR1 and CDR2 (germline): MGHRA, YSYEKL. The CDR3 covers 13 residues. V was clipped by 4 bases and J by 2 bases, with 9 bases between them. The CDR3 sequence: CASSPPGTYEQYF. DNA of the CDR3: TGCGCCAGCAGCCCCCCAGGGACCTACGAGCAGTACTTC.

The rearrangement links TRBV7-9 to TRBJ2-7; D is undetermined. This CDR3 is built from 16 residues. The germline V gene has CDR1 SEHNR and CDR2 FQNEAQ (reference sequence). Trimming took 4 bases from V and 0 from J, leaving 16 bases between them. The CDR3 region has the DNA TGTGCCAGCAGCTCCGAACCGGACGGAATCTCCTACGAGCAGTACTTC. The encoded protein is CASSSEPDGISYEQYF.

This sequence joins TRBV10-1 and TRBJ2-7, with 8 bases matching TRBD1. The V gene end was trimmed by 7 bases and the J gene end by 4 bases; junction bases not matched to a gene: 6. Per germline, CDR1 WNHNN and CDR2 SYGVQD (reference sequence). The CDR3 is made up of 13 amino acids. CDR3 residues: CASIQDREYEQYF. CDR3 DNA sequence: TGCGCCAGCATCCAGGACAGGGAGTACGAGCAGTACTTC.

The gene calls are TRBV19 and TRBJ2-3, with D perhaps TRBD1 (6 bases). Germline V CDR1 and CDR2: LNHDA, SQIVND (reference sequence). V lost 0 bases and J 6 bases, leaving 13 bases between the germline ends. The CDR3 has 15 residues. In DNA form, the CDR3 reads TGTGCCAGTAGTATAGATGTTAGGGGGTCTGATACGCAGTATTTT. It yields the protein CASSIDVRGSDTQYF.

This clone was counted once. At the DNA level, this CDR3 is encoded by other sequences in the same sample as well. This chain links TRBV29-1 with TRBJ2-7, with D perhaps matching TRBD1 (5 bases). Per the germline V gene, CDR1 is SQVTM and CDR2 is ANQGSEA. This CDR3 has 13 residues. The ends were cut back, 2 bases at V and 0 bases at J, with 8 bases in the middle. CDR3 residues: CSVETDSSYEQYF. CDR3 bases: TGCAGCGTTGAAACCGACAGCTCCTACGAGCAGTACTTC.

The chain recombines TRBV5-4 with TRBJ2-7, with D possibly TRBD2 on 5 matching bases. The CDR3 loop spans 13 amino acids. Germline-derived CDR1 and CDR2 are SGHNT and YYREEE (reference sequence). The V end lost 3 bases, the J end lost 6 bases, and 13 bases lay between the germline ends. CDR3 protein: CASSWSGSAEQYF. The CDR3 DNA reads as TGTGCCAGCAGCTGGTCGGGGAGCGCCGAGCAGTACTTC. Variable domain in full (rest from reference TRBV5-4 and TRBJ2-7): ETGVTQSPTHLIKTRGQQVTLRCSSQSGHNTVSWYQQALGQGPQFIFQYYREEENGRGNFPPRFSGLQFPNYSSELNVNALELDDSALYLCASSWSGSAEQYFGPGTRLTVT.

This chain connects TRBV11-3 to TRBJ2-7, with a possible D match to TRBD2 (6 bases). V shed 1 base and J shed 9 bases, with 22 bases lying between them. The germline V gene encodes CDR1 SGHNT and CDR2 YENEEA. The CDR3 consists of 16 residues. The CDR3 spells CASSLVSPEGAAWQYF. The CDR3, as DNA: TGTGCCAGCAGCTTAGTTTCCCCGGAGGGTGCGGCGTGGCAGTACTTC.

CDR3 sequence: CASFRTGETGELFF. DNA of the CDR3: TGTGCCAGCTTTCGGACAGGGGAGACCGGGGAGCTGTTTTTT. The chain uses TRBV13 and TRBJ2-2; 9 bases are shared with TRBD1. The CDR3 covers 14 residues. The germline V gene has CDR1 PRHDT and CDR2 FYEKMQ (reference sequence). With V trimmed by 8 bases and J by 5 bases, 6 bases remained unmatched. Based on the CDR3 plus reference TRBV13 and TRBJ2-2, the full variable domain is AAGVIQSPRHLIKEKRETATLKCYPIPRHDTVYWYQQGPGQDPQFLISFYEKMQSDKGSIPDRFSAQQFSDYHSELNMSSLELGDSALYFCASFRTGETGELFFGEGSRLTVL.

As to this clone: Other DNA sequences within the sample encode an identical CDR3. This rearrangement joins TRBV9 to TRBJ2-7; D gene ambiguous. CDR3 length: 13 amino acids. V was pared by 0 bases and J by 6 bases, with 10 bases between. Germline lookup yields CDR1 SGDLS and CDR2 YYNGEE. The DNA of the CDR3 is TGTGCCAGCAGCGTAGGGTCGAGTGGCGAGCAGTACTTC. This translates into CASSVGSSGEQYF.

The V gene is TRBV14, the J gene TRBJ2-1, with D tentatively TRBD1 (5 bases). Trimming took off 1 base at V and 0 bases at J, with 13 bases between the two ends. Germline V gene sequence: CDR1 SGHDN, CDR2 FVKESK. The CDR3 length is 17 residues. CDR3 sequence: CASSQAGLAPSYNEQFF. CDR3 sequence (DNA): TGTGCCAGCAGCCAAGCAGGGCTGGCCCCCTCCTACAATGAGCAGTTCTTC.

The chain joins TRBV21-1 to TRBJ2-5; the table's D call TRBD1 went unverified against the DNA. TRBV21-1 is a pseudogene locus. This CDR3 is built from 13 residues. This CDR3 reads CASGQGAWETQYF. The CDR3 coding sequence is TGTGCCAGCGGACAGGGGGCTTGGGAGACCCAGTACTTC.

J is TRBJ2-2 and V is TRBV30; D unclear. The CDR3 consists of 12 residues. V lost 5 bases and J 6 bases, leaving 10 bases between the germline ends. Germline CDR1 reads GTSNPN; CDR2 reads SVGIG (reference sequence). This CDR3 reads CAWAVWAGELFF. CDR3 in DNA: TGTGCCTGGGCCGTTTGGGCCGGGGAGCTGTTTTTT.

The rearrangement uses TRBV27 and TRBJ2-7, with 7 bases aligning to TRBD1. The CDR3 has 15 amino acids. Germline-derived CDR1 and CDR2 are MNHEY and SMNVEV (reference sequence). The J segment lost 4 bases and the V segment lost 3 bases, leaving 9 bases of the junction unmatched. The CDR3 coding sequence is TGTGCCAGCAGTTTCGCATACGGGACAGAGTACGAGCAGTACTTC. Its protein product is CASSFAYGTEYEQYF.

The CDR3 here is CASSPSPSGTEAFF. Here the CDR3 DNA reads TGTGCCAGCAGCCCCTCCCCCTCGGGCACTGAAGCTTTCTTT. V is TRBV27 and J is TRBJ1-1; no reliable D call. The CDR3 is made up of 14 amino acids. Trimming pared 6 bases from V and 4 bases from J, leaving 15 bases between. CDR1 and CDR2 (germline): MNHEY, SMNVEV (reference sequence).

The CDR3: CASSLTLAGTDTQYF. CDR3 DNA: TGTGCCAGCAGCTTAACGTTAGCGGGCACAGATACGCAGTATTTT. V gene TRBV7-6 combines with J gene TRBJ2-3; D is possibly TRBD2 (6 bases). This CDR3 region has 15 residues. Between the trimmed V and J ends, which lost 2 bases and 1 base, there was a span of 10 bases. The germline V gene has CDR1 SGHVS and CDR2 FNYEAQ. The full variable domain, its missing parts supplied by reference TRBV7-6 and TRBJ2-3, is GAGVSQSPRYKVTKRGQDVALRCDPISGHVSLYWYRQALGQGPEFLTYFNYEAQQDKSGLPNDRFSAERPEGSISTLTIQRTEQRDSAMYRCASSLTLAGTDTQYFGPGTRLTVL.

The chain couples TRBV13 to TRBJ2-7; 12 bases match TRBD1. Germline-derived CDR1 and CDR2 are PRHDT and FYEKMQ (reference sequence). CDR3 length equals 17 residues. Losses at the gene ends were 0 bases for V and 7 bases for J; bases not matched to a gene: 10. The CDR3 coding sequence is TGTGCCAGCAGCTTAGGGTACCCGGGACAGGGGGCCCGGGAGCAGTACTTC. Translating gives CASSLGYPGQGAREQYF.

The rearrangement uses TRBV27 and TRBJ2-7; D might be TRBD2 (6 bases). Deletions cut 9 bases from V and 7 bases from J, with 22 bases between. CDR1 is MNHEY and CDR2 is SMNVEV in the germline V gene (reference sequence). There are 14 residues in the CDR3. The CDR3 bases are TGTGCCAGTACTCTCGCGGGACTCCGGGGGGAGCAGTACTTC. Encoded protein: CASTLAGLRGEQYF.